This entry is about one TCR beta chain. This sample was included in a study of blood T cell repertoires in COVID-19. For the study at large: Acute-phase and convalescent COVID-19 samples originated in the United States, Italy and Spain. T cells, B-cell-depleted T cells, or PBMCs provided the cDNA or gDNA that served as material.

Produced via immunoSEQ multiplex PCR; TCRdb's table is partial and in-frame only. Of about 76,000 clones in the sample, more than 80% were seen once. The germline V gene encodes CDR1 SGHRS and CDR2 YFSETQ. The CDR3 length is 16 residues. Trimming removed 2 bases from V and 5 bases from J, with 19 bases in between. The sequence was obtained from a woman in her fifties or sixties with acute or convalescent COVID-19. The chain employs TRBV5-1 and TRBJ1-1; D uncertain. The sequenced material came from peripheral blood. The CDR3 nucleotides are TGCGCCAGCAGCTTAGGCGGGGTCAGGAACGGGACTGAAGCTTTCTTT. Amino acids: CASSLGGVRNGTEAFF.